This TCR beta chain was recovered during a study of identical twins. Overall study results and limits: One should note that invariant MAIT and iNKT cells could partly confound zero-insertion analyses. Excess twin sharing in beta out-of-frame sequences was weaker. There were fewer insertions in abundant cord blood beta clonotypes, but memory repertoires showed no such pattern.

Addition of a universal primer site occurred through template switching, and cDNA carried unique molecular identifiers. TCRdb reanalysed the 5' RACE reads using MiXCR and keeps one entry per CDR3 protein. The sample holds about 900,000 distinct CDR3 sequences, roughly an eighth seen once. The CDR3 runs to 18 residues. The germline gives CDR1 SGHAT, CDR2 FQNNGV. The V gene end was trimmed by 4 bases and the J gene end by 3 bases; junction bases not matched to a gene: 6. On this clonotype: Its matching antigen is unknown.

These records were also assigned to another study, of yellow fever vaccine responses in identical twins.

This sequence joins TRBV11-2 and TRBJ2-2, with TRBD2 identical over 15 bases. This TCR was recovered from a woman between 18 and 29 years old in good health. Material: PBMCs. DNA for the CDR3: TGTGCCAGCAGCTCGGGACTAGCGGGAGGATGGCACACCGGGGAGCTGTTTTTT. It yields the protein CASSSGLAGGWHTGELFF. The full variable domain, its missing parts supplied by reference TRBV11-2 and TRBJ2-2, is EAGVAQSPRYKIIEKRQSVAFWCNPISGHATLYWYQQILGQGPKLLIQFQNNGVVDDSQLPKDRFSAERLKGVDSTLKIQPAKLEDSAVYLCASSSGLAGGWHTGELFFGEGSRLTVL.